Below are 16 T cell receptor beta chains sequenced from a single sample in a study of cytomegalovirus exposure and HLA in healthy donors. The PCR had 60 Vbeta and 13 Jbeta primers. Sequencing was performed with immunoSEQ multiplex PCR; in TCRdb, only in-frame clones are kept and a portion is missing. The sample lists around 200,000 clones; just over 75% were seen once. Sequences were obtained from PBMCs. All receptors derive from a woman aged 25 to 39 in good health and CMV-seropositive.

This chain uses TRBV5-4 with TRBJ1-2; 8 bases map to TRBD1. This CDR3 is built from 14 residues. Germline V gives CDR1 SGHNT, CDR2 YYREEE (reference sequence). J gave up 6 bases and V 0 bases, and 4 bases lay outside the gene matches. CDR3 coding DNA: TGTGCCAGCAGCTTGGCCGGGACAGGCAATGGCTACACCTTC. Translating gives CASSLAGTGNGYTF.

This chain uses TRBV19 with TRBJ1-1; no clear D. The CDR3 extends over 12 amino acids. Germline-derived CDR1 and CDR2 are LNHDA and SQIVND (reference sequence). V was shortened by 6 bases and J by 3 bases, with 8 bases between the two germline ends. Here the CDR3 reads CASRGVYTEAFF. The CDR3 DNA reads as TGTGCCAGTAGGGGAGTGTACACTGAAGCTTTCTTT.

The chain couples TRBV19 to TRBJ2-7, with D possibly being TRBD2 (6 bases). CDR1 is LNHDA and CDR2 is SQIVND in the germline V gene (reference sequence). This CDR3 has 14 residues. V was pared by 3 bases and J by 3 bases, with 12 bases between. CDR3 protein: CASSIQAGRYEQYF. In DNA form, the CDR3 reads TGTGCCAGTAGTATCCAAGCGGGTCGCTACGAGCAGTACTTC.

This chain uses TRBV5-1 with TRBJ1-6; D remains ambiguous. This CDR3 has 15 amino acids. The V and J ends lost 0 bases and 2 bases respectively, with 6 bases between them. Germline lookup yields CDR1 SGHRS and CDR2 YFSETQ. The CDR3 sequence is CASSLGSAYNSPLHF. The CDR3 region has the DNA TGCGCCAGCAGCTTGGGCTCAGCCTATAATTCACCCCTCCACTTT.

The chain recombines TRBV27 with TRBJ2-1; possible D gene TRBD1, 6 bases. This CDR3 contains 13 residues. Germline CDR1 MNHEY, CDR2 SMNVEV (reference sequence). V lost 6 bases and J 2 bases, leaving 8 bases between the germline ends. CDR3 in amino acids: CASRTGPYNEQFF. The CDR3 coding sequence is TGTGCCAGCAGAACAGGGCCCTACAATGAGCAGTTCTTC.

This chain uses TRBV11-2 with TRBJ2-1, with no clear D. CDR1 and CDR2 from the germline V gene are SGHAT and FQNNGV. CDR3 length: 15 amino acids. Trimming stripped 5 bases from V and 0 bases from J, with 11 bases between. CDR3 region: CASSAGISSYNEQFF. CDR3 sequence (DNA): TGTGCCAGCAGCGCAGGTATAAGCTCCTACAATGAGCAGTTCTTC.

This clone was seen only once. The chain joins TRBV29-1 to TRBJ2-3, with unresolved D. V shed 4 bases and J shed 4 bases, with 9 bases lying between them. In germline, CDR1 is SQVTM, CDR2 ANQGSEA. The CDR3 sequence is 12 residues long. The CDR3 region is CSVVPSSDTQYF. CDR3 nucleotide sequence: TGCAGCGTTGTTCCTAGTTCAGATACGCAGTATTTT.

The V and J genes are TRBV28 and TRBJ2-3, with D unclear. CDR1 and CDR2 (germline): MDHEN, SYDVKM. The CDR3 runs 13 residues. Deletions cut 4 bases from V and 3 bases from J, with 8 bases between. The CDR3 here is CASSSVRTDTQYF. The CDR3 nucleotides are TGTGCCAGCAGTTCCGTGAGGACAGATACGCAGTATTTT.

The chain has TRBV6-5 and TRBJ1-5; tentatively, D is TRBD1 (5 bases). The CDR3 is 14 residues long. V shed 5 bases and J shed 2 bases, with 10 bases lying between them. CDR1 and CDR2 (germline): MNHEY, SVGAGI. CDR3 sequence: CASSRGGGNQPQHF. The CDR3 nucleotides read TGTGCCAGCAGTAGGGGAGGGGGCAATCAGCCCCAGCATTTT.

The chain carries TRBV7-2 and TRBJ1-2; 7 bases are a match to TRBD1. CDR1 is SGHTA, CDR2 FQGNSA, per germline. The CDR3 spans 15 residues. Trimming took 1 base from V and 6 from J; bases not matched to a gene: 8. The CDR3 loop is CASSLVGTVTDGYTF. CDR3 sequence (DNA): TGTGCCAGCAGCTTAGTAGGGACAGTAACAGATGGCTACACCTTC. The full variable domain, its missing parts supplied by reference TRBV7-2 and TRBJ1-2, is GAGVSQSPSNKVTEKGKDVELRCDPISGHTALYWYRQSLGQGLEFLIYFQGNSAPDKSGLPSDRFSAERTGGSVSTLTIQRTQQEDSAVYLCASSLVGTVTDGYTFGSGTRLTVV.

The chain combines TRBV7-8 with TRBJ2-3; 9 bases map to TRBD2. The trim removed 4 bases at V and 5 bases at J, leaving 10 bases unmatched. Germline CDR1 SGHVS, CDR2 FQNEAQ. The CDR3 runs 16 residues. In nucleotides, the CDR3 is TGTGCCAGCAGCTCAGGGACTAGCATCATAAGAGATACGCAGTATTTT. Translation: CASSSGTSIIRDTQYF.

The CDR3 loop reads CASSGRTGNQPQHF. The CDR3 nucleotides read TGTGCCAGCAGTGGGCGGACAGGGAATCAGCCCCAGCATTTT. The chain uses TRBV6-1 and TRBJ1-5; 8 bases are shared with TRBD1. Germline V gene sequence: CDR1 MNHNS, CDR2 SASEGT. V shed 4 bases and J 4 bases; nucleotides not matched to a gene: 3. The CDR3 covers 14 residues.

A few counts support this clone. This CDR3 reads CASSLSTGGTEAFF. As DNA, the CDR3 is TGCGCCAGCAGCTTGTCTACAGGGGGCACTGAAGCTTTCTTT. This sequence joins TRBV5-1 and TRBJ1-1, with 8 bases matching TRBD1. Per germline, CDR1 SGHRS and CDR2 YFSETQ. V lost 1 base and J lost 4; bases outside the gene matches: 3. The CDR3 contains 14 residues.

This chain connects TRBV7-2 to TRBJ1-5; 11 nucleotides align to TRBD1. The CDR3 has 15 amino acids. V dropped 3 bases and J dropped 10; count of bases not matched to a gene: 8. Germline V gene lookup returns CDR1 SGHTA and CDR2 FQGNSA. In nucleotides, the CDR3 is TGTGCCAGCAGCTTGGGACAGGGGGGGTTGAGTCCCCAGCATTTT. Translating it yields CASSLGQGGLSPQHF.

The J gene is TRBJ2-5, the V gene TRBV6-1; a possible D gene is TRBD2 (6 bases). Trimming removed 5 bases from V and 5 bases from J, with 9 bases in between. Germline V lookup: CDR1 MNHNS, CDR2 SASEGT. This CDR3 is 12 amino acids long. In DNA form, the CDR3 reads TGTGCCAGCAGTCTAGCGCTGGAGACCCAGTACTTC. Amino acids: CASSLALETQYF.

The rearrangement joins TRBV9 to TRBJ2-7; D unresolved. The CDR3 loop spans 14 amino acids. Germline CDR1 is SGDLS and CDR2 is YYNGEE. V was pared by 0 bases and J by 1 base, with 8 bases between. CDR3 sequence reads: CASSVGSQSYEQYF. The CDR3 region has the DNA TGTGCCAGCAGCGTAGGTAGCCAATCCTACGAGCAGTACTTC.